This is a list of T cell receptor beta chains from one sample in a study of T cells in Graves' hyperthyroidism and ophthalmopathy. TCRdb reprocessed the multiplex PCR reads with MiXCR, giving one entry per CDR3 protein. The sample has about 600,000 distinct CDR3 sequences, roughly 15% seen once. What was sequenced was blood. The receptors originated from a woman in her thirties or forties with Graves' ophthalmopathy. The CDR3 runs from the conserved cysteine through the conserved F or W. Each record gives: clone size, J gene, D gene, V gene, CDR3 DNA, CDR3 protein. The D gene is left open where the match is weak. Not all rows give a size; the values are once, few, many and, for expanded clones, a class.

.,TRBJ2-3,.,TRBV9,TGTGCCAGCAGCGTGAGTGTACGGGGGCTGAGCACAGATACGCAGTATTTT,CASSVSVRGLSTDTQYF
many,TRBJ1-6,.,TRBV15,TGTGCCACCAGCAGCGGAGCTCCCCGGGGCTCTGGGCCACCCCTCCACTTT,CATSSGAPRGSGPPLHF
few,TRBJ2-3,TRBD2,TRBV20-1,TGCAGTGCTAGGGCGGGAGTGGATACGCAGTATTTT,CSARAGVDTQYF
.,TRBJ2-5,TRBD2,TRBV5-1,TGCGCCACTACTAGCGGGGGGGCCGGGGAGACCCAGTACTTC,CATTSGGAGETQYF
many,TRBJ1-1,.,TRBV5-1,TGCGCCAGCAGCTTGGCCGGCGGGAGCCTGGGAACTGAAGCTTTCTTT,CASSLAGGSLGTEAFF
.,TRBJ1-3,.,TRBV20-1,TGCAGTGCGCTTAAGACTACTGGAAACACCATATATTTT,CSALKTTGNTIYF
many,TRBJ1-1,.,TRBV14,TGTGCCAGCAGCCAAAGAGGCGTTCCGTCTGAAGCTTTCTTT,CASSQRGVPSEAFF
many,TRBJ1-2,.,TRBV2,TGTGCCAGCAGTGCCGACAGGACCTCTAACTATGGCTACACCTTC,CASSADRTSNYGYTF
.,TRBJ1-6,.,TRBV6-2/TRBV6-3,TGTGCCAGCCGTGAGCCCGGGACGGATAATTCACCCCTCCACTTT,CASREPGTDNSPLHF
few,TRBJ2-3,.,TRBV5-5,TGTGCCAGCAGCTTGGCTTCTCCGGATACGCAGTATTTT,CASSLASPDTQYF
many,TRBJ1-4,.,TRBV19,TGTGCCAGTAGTTGGACAGCAGACGGAGAAAAACTGTTTTTT,CASSWTADGEKLFF
many,TRBJ2-7,TRBD1,TRBV5-8,TGTGCCAGCAGTCCGGACAGGGCTGCGTTCGAGCAGTACTTC,CASSPDRAAFEQYF
many,TRBJ2-5,.,TRBV20-1,TGCAGTGCTAGAGATCTCGCGCGTGCGACCCAGTACTTC,CSARDLARATQYF
many,TRBJ1-1,.,TRBV11-2,TGTGCCAGCAGCGGAGCGGGGGGGGAGGTGAACACTGAAGCTTTCTTT,CASSGAGGEVNTEAFF
many,TRBJ2-3,.,TRBV5-1,TGCGCCAGCAGCTTGGCCGCTAGCATCACAGATACGCAGTATTTT,CASSLAASITDTQYF
.,TRBJ2-4,TRBD1,TRBV12-3/TRBV12-4,TGTGCCAGCAGTTCCCAGGGGGCGGGAGCCAAAAACATTCAGTACTTC,CASSSQGAGAKNIQYF
.,TRBJ2-4,TRBD2,TRBV5-1,TGCGCCAGCAGATTAAACTCCGGGACTAGCGGAAACATTCAGTACTTC,CASRLNSGTSGNIQYF
few,TRBJ2-5,TRBD1,TRBV24-1,TGTGCCACCAGTGATGCCGGGACAGAGGACCAAGAGACCCAGTACTTC,CATSDAGTEDQETQYF
few,TRBJ2-7,.,TRBV5-1,TGCGCCAGCAGCTTGGAGGGCGGGCAGCGGTGGTACGAGCAGTACTTC,CASSLEGGQRWYEQYF
few,TRBJ2-3,.,TRBV5-5,TGTGCCAGCAGCAGGGAAGCTACGCAGTATTTT,CASSREATQYF
many,TRBJ1-5,.,TRBV30,TGTGCCTGGAGTGAGACAGCCCGTACCGAGCCCCAGCATTTT,CAWSETARTEPQHF
many,TRBJ2-7,.,TRBV7-9,TGTGCCAGCAGCTTAACAGGGCCCAGCTCCTACGAGCAGTACTTC,CASSLTGPSSYEQYF
few,TRBJ2-3,TRBD2,TRBV2,TGTGCCAGCAGTGAAGCTAGCGGGAGAACAGATACGCAGTATTTT,CASSEASGRTDTQYF
.,TRBJ2-6,.,TRBV30,TGTGCCTGGAGTGTAGGGGACTCTGGGGCCAACGTCCTGACTTTC,CAWSVGDSGANVLTF
.,TRBJ1-3,TRBD1,TRBV4-2,TGTGCCAGCAGCCAGGCGACAGGGGCTGGAAACACCATATATTTT,CASSQATGAGNTIYF
many,TRBJ1-5,.,TRBV18,TGTGCCAGCTCCCCGGACGGAGTCAATCAGCCCCAGCATTTT,CASSPDGVNQPQHF
many,TRBJ1-4,.,TRBV12-3/TRBV12-4,TGTGCCAGCAGTTTAAAATTCGGGGACTTAAGTGACGAAAAACTGTTTTTT,CASSLKFGDLSDEKLFF
.,TRBJ2-3,.,TRBV5-5,TGTGCCAGCAGCAGAAACAGGGGACTCACAGATACGCAGTATTTT,CASSRNRGLTDTQYF
.,TRBJ1-2,.,TRBV19,TGTGCCAGTAGTGCCGGGACATACTCCCTCGGTTATGGCTACACCTTC,CASSAGTYSLGYGYTF
many,TRBJ2-1,.,TRBV5-1,TGCGCCAGCAGGACTAGCTCCTACAATGAGCAGTTCTTC,CASRTSSYNEQFF
many,TRBJ2-7,TRBD2,TRBV24-1,TGTGCCACCAGTGACTATATTAGCGGGAGGGGATACGAGCAGTACTTC,CATSDYISGRGYEQYF
many,TRBJ2-5,.,TRBV18,TGTGCCAGCTCATCCGACACCTTGGATTGGACCCAGTACTTC,CASSSDTLDWTQYF
.,TRBJ2-1,.,TRBV24-1,TGTGCCACCAGTGAAGGAGCGAGGGTTGAGCAGTTCTTC,CATSEGARVEQFF
many,TRBJ1-2,.,TRBV2,TGTGCCAGCAGTGAAACCAGGGTCTACGCGGATGGCTACACCTTC,CASSETRVYADGYTF
many,TRBJ2-3,.,TRBV2,TGTGCCAGCAGTGAGGGTACCTCAGATACGCAGTATTTT,CASSEGTSDTQYF
many,TRBJ1-2,.,TRBV5-1,TGCGCCAGCAGCTCAGACCCCGACGATGGCTACACCTTC,CASSSDPDDGYTF
.,TRBJ2-3,.,TRBV20-1,TGCAGTGCTAGACCGGGCGGGCCAAACACGCAGTATTTT,CSARPGGPNTQYF
many,TRBJ2-1,TRBD2,TRBV20-1,TGCAGTGCTAGGTCAGGGTCTGGGGTTGGGACTAGCGGGAGCAATGAGCAGTTCTTC,CSARSGSGVGTSGSNEQFF
.,TRBJ1-2,TRBD1,TRBV2,TGTGCCAGCAGTCAACGACAGGGGATGGATGATGGCTACACCTTC,CASSQRQGMDDGYTF
.,TRBJ2-7,TRBD1,TRBV5-1,TGCGCCAGCGGGACAGGGGACTCCTACGAGCAGTACTTC,CASGTGDSYEQYF
many,TRBJ2-7,.,TRBV28,TGTGCCACCGTTGGGCTAGAGGGGGGCTCCTACGAGCAGTACTTC,CATVGLEGGSYEQYF
many,TRBJ2-3,.,TRBV20-1,TGCAGTGAACTCGGACAGATCACAGATACGCAGTATTTT,CSELGQITDTQYF
few,TRBJ1-2,.,TRBV27,TGTGCCAGCAGGGACCCCGGGACTAACTATGGCTACACCTTC,CASRDPGTNYGYTF
many,TRBJ2-2,TRBD2,TRBV6-2/TRBV6-3,TGTGCCAGCAGTTATTCACCGGGACTAGCGGGAGTATTAACCGGGGAGCTGTTTTTT,CASSYSPGLAGVLTGELFF
.,TRBJ1-1,.,TRBV7-9,TGTGCCAGCAGCGGGCGGATTTGGGAAGCTTTCTTT,CASSGRIWEAFF
.,TRBJ2-1,TRBD2,TRBV6-1,TGTGCCAGCAGTCCTTCGGGGGGGGAGACCCAGTTCTTC,CASSPSGGETQFF
few,TRBJ1-1,.,TRBV12-3/TRBV12-4,TGTGCCAGCAGCCTCGATCGTTTCACTGAAGCTTTCTTT,CASSLDRFTEAFF
few,TRBJ1-5,TRBD1,TRBV11-2,TGTGCCAGCAGCTTAGGGGACAGGGGGGGTGATCAGCCCCAGCATTTT,CASSLGDRGGDQPQHF
few,TRBJ1-6,.,TRBV7-2,TGTGCCAGCAGCTTCACGGGCGTCAATTCACCCCTCCACTTT,CASSFTGVNSPLHF
few,TRBJ2-7,TRBD2,TRBV20-1,TGCAGTGCTAGGGGTAGGGGATCGTCTAGCGGCTTCAGCTCCTACGAGCAGTACTTC,CSARGRGSSSGFSSYEQYF
.,TRBJ1-3,.,TRBV6-1,TGTGCCAGCAGTGTTTCTCCGGACATTACTGGAAACACCATATATTTT,CASSVSPDITGNTIYF
.,TRBJ2-5,TRBD1,TRBV30,TGTGCCTGGTCAGACGGGACAGGGCCAAAAGAGACCCAGTACTTC,CAWSDGTGPKETQYF
few,TRBJ2-7,.,TRBV7-9,TGTGCCAGCAGCCTCTATCGACGAACTGACAGTTCCTACGCCGAGCAGTACTTC,CASSLYRRTDSSYAEQYF
.,TRBJ2-6,.,TRBV7-3,TGCGCCAGCAGTGACGGGACTGGGGCCAACGTCCTGACTTTC,CASSDGTGANVLTF
.,TRBJ2-3,TRBD1,TRBV4-1,TGCGCCAGCAGCCAAGCGGACAGGGGGGATACGCAGTATTTT,CASSQADRGDTQYF